The 5 T cell receptor beta chains reported below all come from one sample, sequenced in a study of T-cell memory formation after mild COVID-19. TCRdb passed the 5' RACE reads through MiXCR, listing each CDR3 protein once. The data contain about 400,000 distinct CDR3 sequences, 20% to 25% of them singletons. The sequenced sample consisted of PBMCs or a T cell subset sorted from them (not recorded which). These receptors were collected from an adult woman who had mild COVID-19 (a few samples of this study predate the infection). Cell type and time point are not known.

This chain connects TRBV5-5 to TRBJ1-2; 7 positions match TRBD1. There are 14 residues in the CDR3. Germline-derived CDR1 and CDR2 are SGHKS and YYEKEE (reference sequence). The trim removed 3 bases at V and 5 bases at J, leaving 7 bases unmatched. The CDR3, as DNA: TGTGCCAGCAGCTCCAGGGGGGCAGGGTATGGCTACACCTTC. This sequence encodes CASSSRGAGYGYTF.

The chain is built from TRBV14 and TRBJ2-7, with TRBD1 as a possible D gene (6 bases). The CDR3 length is 14 residues. Germline V gene sequence: CDR1 SGHDN, CDR2 FVKESK. Trimming left V 4 bases short and J 3 bases short, with 13 bases between. The CDR3 spells CASSLEGENYEQYF. The CDR3 DNA sequence: TGTGCCAGCAGCCTAGAGGGGGAAAACTACGAGCAGTACTTC.

This clonotype was seen a few times. This chain links TRBV9 with TRBJ2-1; no definite D call. V lost 0 bases and J lost 9, with 10 bases in between. Per germline, CDR1 SGDLS and CDR2 YYNGEE. The CDR3 sequence is 13 residues long. The CDR3 bases are TGTGCCAGCAGCGTAGGAAGGAGCAGTGAGCAGTTCTTC. This translates into CASSVGRSSEQFF.

The chain combines TRBV6-5 with TRBJ2-7, with TRBD1 matching over 8 bases. With 8 bases clipped from V and 4 bases from J, the junction kept 16 bases outside the gene matches. The V gene's germline CDR1 is MNHEY and CDR2 SVGAGI. CDR3 length: 16 amino acids. The DNA for the CDR3 is TGTGCCAGCCGCACCAACCTCGGACAGGGTACTTACGAGCAGTACTTC. It is translated as CASRTNLGQGTYEQYF.

A few counts support this clonotype. This chain joins TRBV19 and TRBJ2-2; 10 nucleotides agree with TRBD2. CDR1 and CDR2 from the germline V gene are LNHDA and SQIVND (reference sequence). The CDR3 loop spans 15 amino acids. V shed 6 bases, J shed 3 bases, and the junction held 4 bases outside the gene matches. This chain's CDR3 is CASREAGGYTGELFF. The CDR3 bases are TGTGCCAGTAGGGAAGCGGGGGGGTACACCGGGGAGCTGTTTTTT.